This T cell receptor beta chain was sequenced during a study of T cell clonality in common variable immunodeficiency. Profiled with immunoSEQ multiplex PCR; TCRdb holds only in-frame clones, not every one. The repertoire consists of about 64,000 clones, none detected only once. The CDR3 extends over 17 amino acids. Germline CDR1 MDHEN, CDR2 SYDVKM. Trimming left V 3 bases short and J 4 bases short, with 19 bases between. This clone was counted many times. Sequencing ends 3 residues short of the CDR3 end; the germline J gene provides the rest. The rearrangement joins TRBV28 to TRBJ2-1; D perhaps matches TRBD1 (6 bases). Sample: peripheral blood mononuclear cells. The origin of this receptor is a person aged 18-69 years in good health. CDR3 in amino acids: CASSLVRAGTRYNEQFF. CDR3 bases read: TGTGCCAGCAGTTTGGTTAGAGCCGGGACACGTTACAATGAG.